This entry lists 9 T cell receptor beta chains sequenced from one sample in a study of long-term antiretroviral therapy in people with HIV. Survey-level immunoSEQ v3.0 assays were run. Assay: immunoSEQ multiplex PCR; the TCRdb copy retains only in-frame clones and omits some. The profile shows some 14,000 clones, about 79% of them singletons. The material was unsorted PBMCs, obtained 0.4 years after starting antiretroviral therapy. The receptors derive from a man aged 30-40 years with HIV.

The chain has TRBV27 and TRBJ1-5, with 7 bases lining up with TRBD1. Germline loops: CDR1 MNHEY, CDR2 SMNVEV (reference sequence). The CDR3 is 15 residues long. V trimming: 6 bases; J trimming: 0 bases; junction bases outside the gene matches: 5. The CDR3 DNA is TGTGCCAGCAGGGGGGACAGCTATAGCAATCAGCCCCAGCATTTT. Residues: CASRGDSYSNQPQHF.

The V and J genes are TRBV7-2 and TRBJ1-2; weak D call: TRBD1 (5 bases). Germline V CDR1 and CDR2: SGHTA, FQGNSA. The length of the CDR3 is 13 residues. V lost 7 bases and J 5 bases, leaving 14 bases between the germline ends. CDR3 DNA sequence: TGTGCCAGCACCATCATCGGGGCGTATGGCTACACCTTC. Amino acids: CASTIIGAYGYTF.

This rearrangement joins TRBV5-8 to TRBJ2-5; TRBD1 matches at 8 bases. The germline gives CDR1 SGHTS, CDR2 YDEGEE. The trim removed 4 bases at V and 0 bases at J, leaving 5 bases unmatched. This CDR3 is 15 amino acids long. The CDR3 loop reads CASSPGTGNQETQYF. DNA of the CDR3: TGTGCCAGCAGCCCCGGGACAGGAAACCAAGAGACCCAGTACTTC. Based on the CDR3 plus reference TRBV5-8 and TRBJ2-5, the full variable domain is EAGVTQSPTHLIKTRGQQATLRCSPISGHTSVYWYQQALGLGLQFLLWYDEGEERNRGNFPPRFSGRQFPNYSSELNVNALELEDSALYLCASSPGTGNQETQYFGPGTRLLVL.

The CDR3: CASSEQGRTYNEQFF. CDR3 DNA: TGTGCCAGCAGTGAACAGGGGAGAACCTACAATGAGCAGTTCTTC. The chain has TRBV6-1 and TRBJ2-1; D is possibly TRBD1 (6 bases). The CDR3 is 15 amino acids. Trimming pared 2 bases from V and 2 bases from J, leaving 10 bases between. Per the germline V gene, CDR1 is MNHNS and CDR2 is SASEGT.

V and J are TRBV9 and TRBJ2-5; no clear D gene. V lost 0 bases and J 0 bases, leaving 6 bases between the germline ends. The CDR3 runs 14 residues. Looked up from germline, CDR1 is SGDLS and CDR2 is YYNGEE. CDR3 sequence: CASSVGRYQETQYF. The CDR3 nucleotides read TGTGCCAGCAGCGTAGGAAGGTACCAAGAGACCCAGTACTTC.

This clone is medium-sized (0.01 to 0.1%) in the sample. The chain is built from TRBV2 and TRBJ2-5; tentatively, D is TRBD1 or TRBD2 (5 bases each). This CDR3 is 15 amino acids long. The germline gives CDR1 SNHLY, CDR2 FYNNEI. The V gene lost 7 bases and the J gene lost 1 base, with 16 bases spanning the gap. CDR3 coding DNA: TGTGCCAGCATCGAGGATGGGGACGGCCAAGAGACCCAGTACTTC. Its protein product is CASIEDGDGQETQYF.

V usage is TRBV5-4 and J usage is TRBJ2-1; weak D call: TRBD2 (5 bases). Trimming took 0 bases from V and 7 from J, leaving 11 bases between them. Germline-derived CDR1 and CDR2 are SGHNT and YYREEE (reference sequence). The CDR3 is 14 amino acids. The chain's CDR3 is CASSLESGRNEQFF. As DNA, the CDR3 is TGTGCCAGCAGCTTGGAGTCTGGGAGAAATGAGCAGTTCTTC.

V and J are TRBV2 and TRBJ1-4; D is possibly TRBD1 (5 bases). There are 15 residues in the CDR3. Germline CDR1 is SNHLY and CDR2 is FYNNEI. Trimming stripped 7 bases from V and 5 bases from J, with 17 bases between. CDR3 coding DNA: TGTGCCAGCAAGGAGGGACCAGGGAAGAATGAAAAACTGTTTTTT. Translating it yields CASKEGPGKNEKLFF.

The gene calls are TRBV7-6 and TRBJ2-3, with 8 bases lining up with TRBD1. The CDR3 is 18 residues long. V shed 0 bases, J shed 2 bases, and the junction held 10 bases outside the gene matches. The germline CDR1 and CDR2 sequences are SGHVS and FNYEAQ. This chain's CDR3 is CASSLAPTGTGLTDTQYF. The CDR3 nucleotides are TGTGCCAGCAGCTTAGCACCTACAGGGACAGGACTCACAGATACGCAGTATTTT.